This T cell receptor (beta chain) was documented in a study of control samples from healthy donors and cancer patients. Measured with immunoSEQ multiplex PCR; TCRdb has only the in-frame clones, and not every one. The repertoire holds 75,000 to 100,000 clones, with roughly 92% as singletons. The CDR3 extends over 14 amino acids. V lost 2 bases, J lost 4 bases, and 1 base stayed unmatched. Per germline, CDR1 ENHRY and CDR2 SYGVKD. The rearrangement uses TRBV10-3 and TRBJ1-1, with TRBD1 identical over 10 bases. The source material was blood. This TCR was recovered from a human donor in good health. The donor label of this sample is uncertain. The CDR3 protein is CAISEGQGVTEAFF. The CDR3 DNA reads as TGTGCCATCAGTGAGGGACAGGGGGTCACTGAAGCTTTCTTT.